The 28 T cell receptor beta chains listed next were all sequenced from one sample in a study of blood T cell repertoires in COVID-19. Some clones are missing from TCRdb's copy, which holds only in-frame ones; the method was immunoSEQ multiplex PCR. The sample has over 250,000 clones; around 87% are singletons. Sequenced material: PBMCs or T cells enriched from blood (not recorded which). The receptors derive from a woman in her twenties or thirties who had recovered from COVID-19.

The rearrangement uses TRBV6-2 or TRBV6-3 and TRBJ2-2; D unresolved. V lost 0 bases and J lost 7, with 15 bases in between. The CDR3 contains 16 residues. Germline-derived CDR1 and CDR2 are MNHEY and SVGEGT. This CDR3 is CASSYSNARRLGELFF. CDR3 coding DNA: TGTGCCAGCAGTTACTCGAACGCCCGGCGACTCGGGGAGCTGTTTTTT.

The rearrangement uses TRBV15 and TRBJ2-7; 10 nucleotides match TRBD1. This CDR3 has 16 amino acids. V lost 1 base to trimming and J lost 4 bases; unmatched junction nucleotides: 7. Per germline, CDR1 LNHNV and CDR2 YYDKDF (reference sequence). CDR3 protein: CATSRGMGQGPYEQYF. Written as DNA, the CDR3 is TGTGCCACCAGCAGAGGGATGGGACAGGGGCCATACGAGCAGTACTTC. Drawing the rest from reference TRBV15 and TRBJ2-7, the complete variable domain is DAMVIQNPRYQVTQFGKPVTLSCSQTLNHNVMYWYQQKSSQAPKLLFHYYDKDFNNEADTPDNFQSRRPNTSFCFLDIRSPGLGDTAMYLCATSRGMGQGPYEQYFGPGTRLTVT.

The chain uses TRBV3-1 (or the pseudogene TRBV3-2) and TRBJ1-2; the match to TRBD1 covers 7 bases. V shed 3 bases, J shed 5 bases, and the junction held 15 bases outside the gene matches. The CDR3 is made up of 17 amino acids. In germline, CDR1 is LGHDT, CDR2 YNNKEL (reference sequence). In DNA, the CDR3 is TGTGCCAGCAGCCACCCTCGGAACAGGGGTGAAGTGTATGGCTACACCTTC. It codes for CASSHPRNRGEVYGYTF.

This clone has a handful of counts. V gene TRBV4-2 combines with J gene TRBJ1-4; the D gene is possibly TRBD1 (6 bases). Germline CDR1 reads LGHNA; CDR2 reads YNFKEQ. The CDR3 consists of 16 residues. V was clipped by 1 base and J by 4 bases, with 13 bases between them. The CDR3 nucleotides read TGTGCCAGCAGCCAAGTTGGTTCACAGGGTAATGAAAAACTGTTTTTT. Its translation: CASSQVGSQGNEKLFF.

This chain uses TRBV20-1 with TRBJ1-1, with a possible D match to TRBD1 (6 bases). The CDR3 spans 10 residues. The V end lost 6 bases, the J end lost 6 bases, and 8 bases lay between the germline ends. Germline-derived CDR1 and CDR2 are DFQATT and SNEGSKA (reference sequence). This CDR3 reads CSATGPEAFF. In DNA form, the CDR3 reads TGCAGTGCCACAGGGCCTGAAGCTTTCTTT.

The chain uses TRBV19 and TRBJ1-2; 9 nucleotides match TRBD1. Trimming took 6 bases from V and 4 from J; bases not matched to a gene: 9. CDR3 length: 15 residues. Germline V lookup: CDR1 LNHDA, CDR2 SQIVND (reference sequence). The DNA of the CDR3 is TGTGCCAGTAGACCTACAGGGGGCCCTTCCTATGGCTACACCTTC. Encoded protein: CASRPTGGPSYGYTF.

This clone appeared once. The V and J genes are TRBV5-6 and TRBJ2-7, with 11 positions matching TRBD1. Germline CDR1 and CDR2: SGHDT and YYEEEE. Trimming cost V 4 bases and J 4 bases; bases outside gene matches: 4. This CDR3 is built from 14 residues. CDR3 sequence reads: CASSPGTGGYEQYF. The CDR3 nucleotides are TGTGCCAGCAGCCCCGGGACAGGGGGGTACGAGCAGTACTTC.

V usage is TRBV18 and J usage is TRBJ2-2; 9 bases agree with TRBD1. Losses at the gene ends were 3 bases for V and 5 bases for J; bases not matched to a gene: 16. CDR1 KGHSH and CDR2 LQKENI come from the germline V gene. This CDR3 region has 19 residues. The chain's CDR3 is CASSPDEWTGALVTGELFF. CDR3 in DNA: TGTGCCAGCTCACCGGACGAATGGACAGGGGCGTTAGTGACCGGGGAGCTGTTTTTT.

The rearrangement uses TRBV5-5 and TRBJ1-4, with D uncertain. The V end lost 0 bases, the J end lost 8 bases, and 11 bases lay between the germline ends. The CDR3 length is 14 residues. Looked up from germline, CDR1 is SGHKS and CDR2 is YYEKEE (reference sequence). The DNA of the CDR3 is TGTGCCAGCAGCTTGGGCCAGCGGCGGGAAAAACTGTTTTTT. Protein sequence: CASSLGQRREKLFF.

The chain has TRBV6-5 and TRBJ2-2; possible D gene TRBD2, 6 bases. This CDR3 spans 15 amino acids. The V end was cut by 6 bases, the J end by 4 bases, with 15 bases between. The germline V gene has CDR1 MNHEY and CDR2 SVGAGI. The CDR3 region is CASRRPLGGTGELFF. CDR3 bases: TGTGCCAGCAGGAGACCCTTGGGGGGCACCGGGGAGCTGTTTTTT.

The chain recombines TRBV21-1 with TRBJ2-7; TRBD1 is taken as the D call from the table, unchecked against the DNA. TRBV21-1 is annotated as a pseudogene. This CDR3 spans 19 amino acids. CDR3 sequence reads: CASSKDLLQGRRFGKEQYF. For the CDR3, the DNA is TGTGCCAGCAGCAAAGATTTACTACAGGGCAGGAGATTTGGGAAAGAGCAGTACTTC.

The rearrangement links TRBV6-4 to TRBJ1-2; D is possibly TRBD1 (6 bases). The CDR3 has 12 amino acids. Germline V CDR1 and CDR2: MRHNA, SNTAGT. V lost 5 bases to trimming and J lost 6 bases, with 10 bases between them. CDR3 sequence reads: CASSLYRDGYTF. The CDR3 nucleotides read TGTGCCAGCAGTCTCTACAGGGATGGCTACACCTTC.

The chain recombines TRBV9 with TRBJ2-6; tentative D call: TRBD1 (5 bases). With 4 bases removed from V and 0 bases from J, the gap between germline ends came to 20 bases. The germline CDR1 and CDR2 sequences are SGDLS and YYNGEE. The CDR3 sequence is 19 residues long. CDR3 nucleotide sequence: TGTGCCAGCAGCACCCGGCAGGGTCACTCTCTCTCTGGGGCCAACGTCCTGACTTTC. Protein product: CASSTRQGHSLSGANVLTF. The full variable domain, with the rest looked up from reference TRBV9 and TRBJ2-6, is DSGVTQTPKHLITATGQRVTLRCSPRSGDLSVYWYQQSLDQGLQFLIQYYNGEERAKGNILERFSAQQFPDLHSELNLSSLELGDSALYFCASSTRQGHSLSGANVLTFGAGSRLTVL.

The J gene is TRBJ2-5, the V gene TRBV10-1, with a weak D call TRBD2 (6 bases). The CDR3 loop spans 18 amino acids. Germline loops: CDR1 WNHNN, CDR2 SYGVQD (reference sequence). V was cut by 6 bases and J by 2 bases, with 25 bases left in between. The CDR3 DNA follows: TGCGCCAGCAGCGGGGGAGGAACCGGGACGGGAGCTCAAGAGACCCAGTACTTC. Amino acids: CASSGGGTGTGAQETQYF.

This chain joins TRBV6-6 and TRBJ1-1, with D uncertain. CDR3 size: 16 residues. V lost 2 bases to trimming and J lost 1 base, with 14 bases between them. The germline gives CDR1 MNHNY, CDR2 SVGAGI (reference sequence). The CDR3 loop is CASSYPTASGNTEAFF. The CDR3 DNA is TGTGCCAGCAGTTACCCCACAGCCAGCGGGAACACTGAAGCTTTCTTT.

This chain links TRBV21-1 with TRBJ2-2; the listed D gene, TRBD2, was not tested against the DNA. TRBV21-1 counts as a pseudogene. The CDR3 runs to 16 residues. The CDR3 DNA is TGTGCCAGCAGCAAGCCTAGCGGCGAGAACACCGGGGAGCTGTTTTTT. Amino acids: CASSKPSGENTGELFF.

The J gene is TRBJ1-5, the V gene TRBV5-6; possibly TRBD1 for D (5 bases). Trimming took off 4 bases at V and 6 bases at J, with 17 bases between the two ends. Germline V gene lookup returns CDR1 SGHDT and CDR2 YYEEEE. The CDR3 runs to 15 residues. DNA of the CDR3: TGTGCCAGCAGCACCACCCCCAGGGCTGGTCAGCCCCAGCATTTT. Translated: CASSTTPRAGQPQHF.

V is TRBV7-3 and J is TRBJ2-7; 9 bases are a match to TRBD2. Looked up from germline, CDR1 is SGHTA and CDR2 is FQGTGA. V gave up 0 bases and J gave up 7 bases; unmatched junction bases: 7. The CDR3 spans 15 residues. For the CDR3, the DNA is TGTGCCAGCAGCTTAACCGGGTTAGCGGGGGAAGAGCAGTACTTC. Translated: CASSLTGLAGEEQYF.

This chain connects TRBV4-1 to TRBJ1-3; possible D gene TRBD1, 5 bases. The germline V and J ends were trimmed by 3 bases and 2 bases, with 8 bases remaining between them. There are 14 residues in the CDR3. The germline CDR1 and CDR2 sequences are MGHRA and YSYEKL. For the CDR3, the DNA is TGCGCCAGCAGCCACCGACAGACTGGAAACACCATATATTTT. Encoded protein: CASSHRQTGNTIYF.

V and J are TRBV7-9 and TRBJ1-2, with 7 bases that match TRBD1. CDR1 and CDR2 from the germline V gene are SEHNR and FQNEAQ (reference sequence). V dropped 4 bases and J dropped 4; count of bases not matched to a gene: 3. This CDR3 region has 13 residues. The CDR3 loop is CASSSGQVYGYTF. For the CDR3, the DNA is TGTGCCAGCAGCTCCGGACAGGTCTATGGCTACACCTTC.

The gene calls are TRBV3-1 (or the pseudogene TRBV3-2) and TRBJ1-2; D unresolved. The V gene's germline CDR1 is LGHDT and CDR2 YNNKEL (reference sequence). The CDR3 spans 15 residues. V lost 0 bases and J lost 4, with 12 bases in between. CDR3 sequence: CASSQDRRGSYGYTF. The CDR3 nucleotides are TGTGCCAGCAGCCAAGATCGGCGAGGGTCCTATGGCTACACCTTC.

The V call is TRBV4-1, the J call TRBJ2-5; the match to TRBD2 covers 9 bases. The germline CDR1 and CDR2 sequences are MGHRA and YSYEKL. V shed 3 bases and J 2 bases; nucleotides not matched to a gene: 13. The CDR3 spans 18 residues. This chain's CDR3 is CASSHPREASGVQETQYF. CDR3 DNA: TGCGCCAGCAGCCACCCAAGGGAGGCTAGCGGGGTTCAAGAGACCCAGTACTTC.

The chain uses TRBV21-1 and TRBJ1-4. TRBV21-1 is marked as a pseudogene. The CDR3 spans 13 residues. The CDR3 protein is CASSARGGEKLFF. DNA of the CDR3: TGTGCCAGCAGCGCCCGGGGTGGTGAAAAACTGTTTTTT.

The chain's CDR3 is CATSRGKQGSYGYTF. CDR3 nucleotides: TGTGCCACCAGCAGAGGGAAACAGGGTAGCTATGGCTACACCTTC. This chain joins TRBV15 and TRBJ1-2, with D possibly being TRBD1 (6 bases). The CDR3 has 15 residues. The germline gives CDR1 LNHNV, CDR2 YYDKDF (reference sequence). V shed 1 base and J shed 4 bases, with 13 bases lying between them.

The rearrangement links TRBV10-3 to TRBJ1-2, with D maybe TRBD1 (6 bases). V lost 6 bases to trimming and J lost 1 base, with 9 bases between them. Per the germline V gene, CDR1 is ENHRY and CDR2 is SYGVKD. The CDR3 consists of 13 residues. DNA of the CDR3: TGTGCCATCAGCCACAGGGATAACTATGGCTACACCTTC. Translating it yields CAISHRDNYGYTF.

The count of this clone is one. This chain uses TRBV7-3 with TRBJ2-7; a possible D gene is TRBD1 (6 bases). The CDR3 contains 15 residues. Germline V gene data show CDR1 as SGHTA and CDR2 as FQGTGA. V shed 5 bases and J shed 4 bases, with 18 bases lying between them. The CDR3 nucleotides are TGTGCCAGCAGCCTTACCCCGGGACAAACTTACGAGCAGTACTTC. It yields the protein CASSLTPGQTYEQYF.

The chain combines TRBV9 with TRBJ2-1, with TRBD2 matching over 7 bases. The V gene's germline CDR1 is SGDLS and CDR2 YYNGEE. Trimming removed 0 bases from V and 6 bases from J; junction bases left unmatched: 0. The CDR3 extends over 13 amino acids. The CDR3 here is CASSVAGGNEQFF. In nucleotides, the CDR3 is TGTGCCAGCAGCGTAGCGGGGGGCAATGAGCAGTTCTTC.

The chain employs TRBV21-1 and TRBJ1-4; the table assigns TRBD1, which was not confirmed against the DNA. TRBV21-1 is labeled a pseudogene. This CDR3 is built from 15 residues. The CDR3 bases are TGTGCCAGCGCCAGGGACAGGGGGCAAAGGGAAAAACTGTTTTTT. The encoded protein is CASARDRGQREKLFF.